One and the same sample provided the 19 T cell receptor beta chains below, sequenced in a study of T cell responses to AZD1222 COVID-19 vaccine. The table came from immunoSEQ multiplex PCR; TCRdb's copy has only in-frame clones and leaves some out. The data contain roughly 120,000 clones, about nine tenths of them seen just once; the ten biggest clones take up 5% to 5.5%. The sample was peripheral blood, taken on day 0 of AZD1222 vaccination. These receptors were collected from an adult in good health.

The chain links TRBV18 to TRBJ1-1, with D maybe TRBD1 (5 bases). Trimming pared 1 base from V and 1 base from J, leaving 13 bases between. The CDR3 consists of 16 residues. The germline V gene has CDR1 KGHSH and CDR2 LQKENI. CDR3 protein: CASSPQITGQNTEAFF. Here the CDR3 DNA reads TGTGCCAGCTCACCACAGATAACCGGACAGAACACTGAAGCTTTCTTT.

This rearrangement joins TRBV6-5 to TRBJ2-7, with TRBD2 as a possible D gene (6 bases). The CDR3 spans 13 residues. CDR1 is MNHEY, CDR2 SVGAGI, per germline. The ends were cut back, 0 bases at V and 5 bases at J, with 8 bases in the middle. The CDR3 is CASSYSTRDEQYF. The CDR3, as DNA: TGTGCCAGCAGTTACTCGACTAGGGACGAGCAGTACTTC.

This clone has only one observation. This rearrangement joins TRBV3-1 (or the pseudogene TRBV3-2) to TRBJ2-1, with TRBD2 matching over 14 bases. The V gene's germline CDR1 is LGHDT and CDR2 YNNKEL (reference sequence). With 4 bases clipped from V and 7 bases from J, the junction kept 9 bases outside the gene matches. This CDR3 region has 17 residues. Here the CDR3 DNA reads TGTGCCAGCAGCCTCCTACGACTAGCGGGAGGGGGGAATGAGCAGTTCTTC. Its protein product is CASSLLRLAGGGNEQFF.

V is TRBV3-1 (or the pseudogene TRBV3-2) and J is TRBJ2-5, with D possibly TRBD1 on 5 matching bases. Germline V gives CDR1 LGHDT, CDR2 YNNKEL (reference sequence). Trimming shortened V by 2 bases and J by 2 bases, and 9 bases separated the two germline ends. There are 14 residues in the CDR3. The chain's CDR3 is CASSQSTVQETQYF. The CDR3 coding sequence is TGTGCCAGCAGCCAATCGACAGTACAAGAGACCCAGTACTTC.

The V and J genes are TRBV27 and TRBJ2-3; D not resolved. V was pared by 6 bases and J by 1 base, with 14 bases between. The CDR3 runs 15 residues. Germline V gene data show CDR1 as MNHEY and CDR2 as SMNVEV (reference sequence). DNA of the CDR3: TGTGCCAGCAGGCTCGACCGCGACCGCACAGATACGCAGTATTTT. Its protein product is CASRLDRDRTDTQYF.

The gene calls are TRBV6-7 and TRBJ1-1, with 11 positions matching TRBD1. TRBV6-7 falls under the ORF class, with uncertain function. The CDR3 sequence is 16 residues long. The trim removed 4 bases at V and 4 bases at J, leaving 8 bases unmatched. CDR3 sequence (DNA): TGTGCCAGCAGTTCAGGACAGGGGGCGGTTCGCACTGAAGCTTTCTTT. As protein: CASSSGQGAVRTEAFF.

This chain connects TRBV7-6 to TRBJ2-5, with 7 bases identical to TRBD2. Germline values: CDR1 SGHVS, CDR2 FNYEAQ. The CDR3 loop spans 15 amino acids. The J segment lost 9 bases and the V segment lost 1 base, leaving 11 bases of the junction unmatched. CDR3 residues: CASSLEPSGPAAQYF. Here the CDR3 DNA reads TGTGCCAGCAGCTTAGAACCTAGCGGTCCCGCGGCCCAGTACTTC.

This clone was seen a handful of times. The CDR3 DNA sequence: TGCGCCAGCAGCAAAGGTCTGGCGGGGGGCCAAGAGACCCAGTACTTC. This sequence encodes CASSKGLAGGQETQYF. The chain carries TRBV4-1 and TRBJ2-5, with 8 positions matching TRBD2. CDR1 MGHRA and CDR2 YSYEKL come from the germline V gene. This CDR3 region has 16 residues. V shed 5 bases and J 1 base; nucleotides not matched to a gene: 9.

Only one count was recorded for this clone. CDR3 in amino acids: CAISSDRTYGYTF. As DNA, the CDR3 is TGTGCCATCAGCTCGGACAGGACCTATGGCTACACCTTC. The V gene is TRBV10-3, the J gene TRBJ1-2; 7 bases match TRBD1. The junction had 5 bases not matched to a gene; V was cut back by 6 bases and J by 4 bases. Per germline, CDR1 ENHRY and CDR2 SYGVKD. CDR3 size: 13 residues.

The CDR3 DNA is TGTGCCACCAGCGGGCGTTTGACCGGGGAGCTGTTTTTT. Amino acids: CATSGRLTGELFF. J is TRBJ2-2 and V is TRBV15, with D uncertain. This CDR3 region has 13 residues. CDR1 LNHNV and CDR2 YYDKDF come from the germline V gene (reference sequence). The ends were cut back, 5 bases at V and 5 bases at J, with 9 bases in the middle.

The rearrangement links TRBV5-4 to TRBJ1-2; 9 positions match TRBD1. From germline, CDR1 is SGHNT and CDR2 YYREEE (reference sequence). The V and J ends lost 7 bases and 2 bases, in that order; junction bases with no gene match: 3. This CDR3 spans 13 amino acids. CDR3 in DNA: TGTGCCAGCCGAGGACAGGGGAACTATGGCTACACCTTC. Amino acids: CASRGQGNYGYTF.

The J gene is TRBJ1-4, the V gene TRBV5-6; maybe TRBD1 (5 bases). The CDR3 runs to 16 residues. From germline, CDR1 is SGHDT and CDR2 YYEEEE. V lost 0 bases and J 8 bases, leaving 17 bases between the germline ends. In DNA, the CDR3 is TGTGCCAGCAGCTTGGCCTCCGCCAGGGCCACCGAAAAACTGTTTTTT. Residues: CASSLASARATEKLFF.

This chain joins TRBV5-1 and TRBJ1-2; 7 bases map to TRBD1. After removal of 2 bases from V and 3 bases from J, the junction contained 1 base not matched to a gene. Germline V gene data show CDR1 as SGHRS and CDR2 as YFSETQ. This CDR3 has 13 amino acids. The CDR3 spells CASSFTGDYGYTF. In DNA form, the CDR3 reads TGCGCCAGCAGCTTCACAGGGGACTATGGCTACACCTTC.

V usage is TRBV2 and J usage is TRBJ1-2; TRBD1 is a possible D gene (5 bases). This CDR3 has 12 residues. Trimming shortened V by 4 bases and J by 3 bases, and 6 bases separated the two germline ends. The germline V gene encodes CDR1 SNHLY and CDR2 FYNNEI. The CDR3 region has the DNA TGTGCCAGCAGTGCGACAGACTATGGCTACACCTTC. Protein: CASSATDYGYTF.

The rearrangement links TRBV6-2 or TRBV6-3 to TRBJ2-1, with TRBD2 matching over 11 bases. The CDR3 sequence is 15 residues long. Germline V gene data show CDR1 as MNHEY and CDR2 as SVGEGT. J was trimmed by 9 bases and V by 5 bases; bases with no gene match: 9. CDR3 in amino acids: CASSAELAGVVEQFF. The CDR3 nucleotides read TGTGCCAGCAGTGCCGAACTAGCGGGAGTAGTTGAGCAGTTCTTC.

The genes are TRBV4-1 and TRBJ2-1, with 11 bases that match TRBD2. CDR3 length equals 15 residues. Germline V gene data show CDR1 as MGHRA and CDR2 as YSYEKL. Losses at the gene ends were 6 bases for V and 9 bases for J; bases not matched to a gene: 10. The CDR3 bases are TGCGCCAGCAGGAAAGTAGCGGGGGGGCAAGGTGAGCAGTTCTTC. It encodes CASRKVAGGQGEQFF.

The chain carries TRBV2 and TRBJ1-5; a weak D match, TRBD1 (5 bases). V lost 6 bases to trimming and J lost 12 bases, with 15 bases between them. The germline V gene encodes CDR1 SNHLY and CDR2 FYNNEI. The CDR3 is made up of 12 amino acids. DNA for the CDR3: TGTGCCAGCAGACTTGGGGGGGAAAACCAGCATTTT. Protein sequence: CASRLGGENQHF.

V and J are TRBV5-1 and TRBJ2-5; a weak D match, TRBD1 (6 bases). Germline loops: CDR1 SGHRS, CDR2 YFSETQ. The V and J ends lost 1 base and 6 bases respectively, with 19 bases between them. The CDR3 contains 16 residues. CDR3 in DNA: TGCGCCAGCAGCTTGCCACTAACAGGGTATGGTCAGACCCAGTACTTC. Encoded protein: CASSLPLTGYGQTQYF.

The CDR3: CASSQEDRNEKLFF. The DNA for the CDR3 is TGCGCCAGCAGCCAAGAGGACCGTAATGAAAAACTGTTTTTT. V and J are TRBV4-3 and TRBJ1-4; D ambiguous. Germline V gene lookup returns CDR1 LGHNA and CDR2 YSLEER. The V end lost 0 bases, the J end lost 4 bases, and 6 bases lay between the germline ends. The CDR3 is 14 amino acids.